The 23 T cell receptor beta chains in this list originate from one sample, sequenced in a study of cytomegalovirus exposure and HLA in healthy donors. The PCR was carried out with 60 Vbeta primers and 13 Jbeta primers. The protocol was immunoSEQ multiplex PCR, while the TCRdb copy is restricted to in-frame clones and leaves out a portion. The repertoire holds 97,000 or so clones, with approximately 71% as singletons. Specimen: PBMCs. The receptors derive from a male donor in good health and CMV-seropositive.

The rearrangement links TRBV30 to TRBJ2-7, with 9 bases matching TRBD1. The V segment lost 2 bases and the J segment 3 bases; nucleotides outside the gene matches: 2. The CDR3 length is 13 residues. Per germline, CDR1 GTSNPN and CDR2 SVGIG (reference sequence). CDR3: CAWSLDRGYEQYF. CDR3 sequence (DNA): TGTGCCTGGAGTCTGGACAGGGGCTACGAGCAGTACTTC.

This clone was seen a few times. The V call is TRBV10-3, the J call TRBJ2-5; 7 nucleotides agree with TRBD1. CDR3 length: 13 residues. Germline CDR1 and CDR2: ENHRY and SYGVKD. J gave up 5 bases and V 6 bases, and 6 bases lay outside the gene matches. DNA for the CDR3: TGTGCCATCAGCACAGGGGATTCCGAGACCCAGTACTTC. It translates to CAISTGDSETQYF.

Only a few counts were recorded for this clone. This chain links TRBV5-4 with TRBJ2-6; maybe TRBD1 (6 bases). The CDR3 runs to 17 residues. Germline V lookup: CDR1 SGHNT, CDR2 YYREEE (reference sequence). V shed 3 bases and J shed 4 bases, with 17 bases lying between them. The CDR3 reads CASSSGQFGAGANVLTF. CDR3 sequence (DNA): TGTGCCAGCAGCTCCGGACAGTTCGGGGCGGGGGCCAACGTCCTGACTTTC.

This clone has only one observation. The rearrangement joins TRBV29-1 to TRBJ2-5; TRBD1 agrees at 7 bases. CDR1 is SQVTM, CDR2 ANQGSEA, per germline. Trimming cost V 5 bases and J 5 bases; bases outside gene matches: 8. The CDR3 is 13 amino acids. The CDR3 loop is CSVIEGAKETQYF. The CDR3 nucleotides are TGCAGCGTTATTGAGGGGGCCAAGGAGACCCAGTACTTC.

The CDR3 bases are TGTGCCAGCAGTGACACACAGGGGAACGGGGAGCTGTTTTTT. It codes for CASSDTQGNGELFF. V is TRBV2 and J is TRBJ2-2; 7 bases align to TRBD1. The trim removed 3 bases at V and 7 bases at J, leaving 5 bases unmatched. CDR1 and CDR2 (germline): SNHLY, FYNNEI. The CDR3 covers 14 residues.

V gene TRBV4-2 combines with J gene TRBJ1-2; 9 bases line up with TRBD1. Germline V gives CDR1 LGHNA, CDR2 YNFKEQ. V shed 0 bases and J 8 bases; nucleotides not matched to a gene: 7. The length of the CDR3 is 15 residues. The CDR3 region has the DNA TGTGCCAGCAGCCAAGATCGCCGGACAGGGGTCGGCTACACCTTC. Protein sequence: CASSQDRRTGVGYTF.

The V call is TRBV7-9, the J call TRBJ2-3; the D is unclear. The V and J ends lost 5 bases and 4 bases respectively, with 13 bases between them. CDR3 length: 14 residues. Germline V gene lookup returns CDR1 SEHNR and CDR2 FQNEAQ (reference sequence). The DNA for the CDR3 is TGTGCCAGCAGCCCACCTTCGGAGCCAGATACGCAGTATTTT. Its translation: CASSPPSEPDTQYF.

The rearrangement joins TRBV7-9 to TRBJ2-7; TRBD2 might be the D (6 bases). The CDR3 runs 14 residues. Trimming left V 5 bases short and J 1 base short, with 12 bases between. Germline V lookup: CDR1 SEHNR, CDR2 FQNEAQ (reference sequence). The CDR3 sequence: CASSPSGLSYEQYF. The CDR3 DNA follows: TGTGCCAGCAGCCCCAGCGGGTTATCCTACGAGCAGTACTTC. The full variable domain, its missing parts supplied by reference TRBV7-9 and TRBJ2-7, is DTGVSQNPRHKITKRGQNVTFRCDPISEHNRLYWYRQTLGQGPEFLTYFQNEAQLEKSRLLSDRFSAERPKGSFSTLEIQRTEQGDSAMYLCASSPSGLSYEQYFGPGTRLTVT.

The rearrangement joins TRBV6-5 to TRBJ1-5; 7 bases are a match to TRBD1. This CDR3 comprises 15 residues. J gave up 7 bases and V 0 bases, and 6 bases lay outside the gene matches. Germline V gives CDR1 MNHEY, CDR2 SVGAGI. The CDR3 coding sequence is TGTGCCAGCAGTTACTCCCAGACAGGGCAGCAGCCCCAGCATTTT. Translated: CASSYSQTGQQPQHF.

The J gene is TRBJ2-3, the V gene TRBV29-1; a weak D match, TRBD2 (5 bases). The V gene's germline CDR1 is SQVTM and CDR2 ANQGSEA. This CDR3 spans 12 amino acids. Trimming shortened V by 5 bases and J by 3 bases, and 9 bases separated the two germline ends. In DNA, the CDR3 is TGCAGCGTTCTTCGGGATACAGATACGCAGTATTTT. Residues: CSVLRDTDTQYF.

The V gene is TRBV6-1, the J gene TRBJ2-7; D is possibly TRBD1 (8 bases). Germline V gene lookup returns CDR1 MNHNS and CDR2 SASEGT. With 2 bases removed from V and 4 bases from J, the gap between germline ends came to 27 bases. The CDR3 has 19 residues. The CDR3 DNA sequence: TGTGCCAGCAGTGAAATGGCAGGGGGCACGGGGAGGGCCTCGTACGAGCAGTACTTC. Amino acid sequence: CASSEMAGGTGRASYEQYF.

This chain links TRBV6-1 with TRBJ2-5, with D maybe TRBD2 (7 bases). Near its end, the DNA agrees better with TRBJ2-7, so the J call may be wrong. Germline CDR1 MNHNS, CDR2 SASEGT. This CDR3 is built from 14 residues. The CDR3 DNA reads as TGTGCCAGCAAGGATACAGGGAGGGCCTACGAGCAGTACTTC. This encodes CASKDTGRAYEQYF.

The chain is built from TRBV5-1 and TRBJ2-4; 7 positions match TRBD2. Germline CDR1 and CDR2: SGHRS and YFSETQ. The CDR3 is made up of 16 amino acids. V dropped 4 bases and J dropped 12; count of bases not matched to a gene: 19. The CDR3 DNA reads as TGCGCCAGCAGCCCCACCGCTAGCGGAAGGGCACACAGTCAGTACTTC. Protein: CASSPTASGRAHSQYF.

This clone has more than one count but fewer than ten. Here the CDR3 DNA reads TGTGCCAGTAGTATATTCGGGACAGGGACCTATGGCTACACCTTC. This sequence encodes CASSIFGTGTYGYTF. This chain links TRBV19 with TRBJ1-2; 9 nucleotides match TRBD1. From germline, CDR1 is LNHDA and CDR2 SQIVND (reference sequence). V was pared by 2 bases and J by 4 bases, with 5 bases of the junction left unmatched. The CDR3 consists of 15 residues. Complete variable domain (other parts from reference TRBV19 and TRBJ1-2): DGGITQSPKYLFRKEGQNVTLSCEQNLNHDAMYWYRQDPGQGLRLIYYSQIVNDFQKGDIAEGYSVSREKKESFPLTVTSAQKNPTAFYLCASSIFGTGTYGYTFGSGTRLTVV.

The V gene is TRBV19, the J gene TRBJ1-2, with 9 nucleotides matching TRBD1. V lost 5 bases and J lost 2; bases outside the gene matches: 6. CDR1 and CDR2 from the germline V gene are LNHDA and SQIVND (reference sequence). This CDR3 has 15 residues. This chain's CDR3 is CASSPGTGRNYGYTF. In nucleotides, the CDR3 is TGTGCCAGTAGTCCGGGGACAGGGCGGAACTATGGCTACACCTTC.

This sequence joins TRBV6-5 and TRBJ2-6, with D hard to call. The CDR3 totals 14 residues. V was pared by 6 bases and J by 0 bases, with 6 bases between. Germline values: CDR1 MNHEY, CDR2 SVGAGI. CDR3 residues: CASRFNSGANVLTF. In DNA, the CDR3 is TGTGCCAGCAGATTCAACTCTGGGGCCAACGTCCTGACTTTC.

The V gene is TRBV19, the J gene TRBJ1-5; 7 nucleotides match TRBD1. Looked up from germline, CDR1 is LNHDA and CDR2 is SQIVND (reference sequence). Trimming took 1 base from V and 6 from J; bases not matched to a gene: 6. The CDR3 spans 15 residues. The CDR3 DNA follows: TGTGCCAGTAGTATAGGACCCAGGGGGGTTCAGCCCCAGCATTTT. It translates to CASSIGPRGVQPQHF.

This clone was observed a few times. This chain links TRBV7-2 with TRBJ2-3; a weak D match, TRBD1 (6 bases). The CDR3 contains 12 residues. The germline CDR1 and CDR2 sequences are SGHTA and FQGNSA. V lost 5 bases and J lost 5, with 8 bases in between. The CDR3 sequence: CASSRGGDTQYF. In nucleotides, the CDR3 is TGTGCCAGCAGCCGAGGGGGAGATACGCAGTATTTT. Full variable domain (remainder filled in from reference TRBV7-2 and TRBJ2-3): GAGVSQSPSNKVTEKGKDVELRCDPISGHTALYWYRQSLGQGLEFLIYFQGNSAPDKSGLPSDRFSAERTGGSVSTLTIQRTQQEDSAVYLCASSRGGDTQYFGPGTRLTVL.

This clone was observed a handful of times. This chain links TRBV28 with TRBJ1-6, with TRBD1 matching over 7 bases. This CDR3 has 14 residues. Germline V lookup: CDR1 MDHEN, CDR2 SYDVKM. V trimming: 4 bases; J trimming: 5 bases; junction bases outside the gene matches: 2. The CDR3 loop reads CASSWDRDNSPLHF. In DNA, the CDR3 is TGTGCCAGCAGTTGGGACAGAGATAATTCACCCCTCCACTTT.

The genes are TRBV5-1 and TRBJ2-1; 9 nucleotides match TRBD2. Germline trimming cut 2 bases from V and 10 bases from J; bases unmatched to any gene: 10. The length of the CDR3 is 15 residues. Germline CDR1 SGHRS, CDR2 YFSETQ. The chain's CDR3 is CASSLRAGGLGEQFF. The CDR3 coding sequence is TGCGCCAGCAGCTTAAGGGCGGGAGGGCTGGGGGAGCAGTTCTTC. Looking up the rest from reference TRBV5-1 and TRBJ2-1 gives the full variable domain: KAGVTQTPRYLIKTRGQQVTLSCSPISGHRSVSWYQQTPGQGLQFLFEYFSETQRNKGNFPGRFSGRQFSNSRSEMNVSTLELGDSALYLCASSLRAGGLGEQFFGPGTRLTVL.

CDR3 residues: CASSPLGDLVRGTEAFF. CDR3 nucleotides: TGTGCCAGCTCACCACTTGGCGATCTGGTGCGAGGCACTGAAGCTTTCTTT. The chain is built from TRBV18 and TRBJ1-1, with D unclear. From germline, CDR1 is KGHSH and CDR2 LQKENI. This CDR3 region has 17 residues. The V and J ends lost 1 base and 4 bases respectively, with 19 bases between them.

This clone was observed a handful of times. The chain recombines TRBV30 with TRBJ1-6; weak D call: TRBD1 (5 bases). V shed 4 bases and J shed 5 bases, with 9 bases lying between them. Germline CDR1 and CDR2: GTSNPN and SVGIG (reference sequence). The CDR3 sequence is 13 residues long. This CDR3 reads CAWKDTNNSPLHF. CDR3 in DNA: TGTGCCTGGAAGGACACCAATAATTCACCCCTCCACTTT.

The chain links TRBV5-5 to TRBJ2-3; the D gene is possibly TRBD2 (6 bases). Germline V gene lookup returns CDR1 SGHKS and CDR2 YYEKEE (reference sequence). V was trimmed by 0 bases and J by 3 bases, leaving 11 bases between them. The CDR3 has 15 residues. This CDR3 is CASSLDGSRTDTQYF. The CDR3 nucleotides read TGTGCCAGCAGCTTGGACGGGAGTAGGACAGATACGCAGTATTTT.